The entry below gives a single T cell receptor beta chain sequence along with its context. Its target is unknown. With 3 bases removed from V and 11 bases from J, the gap between germline ends came to 20 bases. The CDR3 has 15 amino acids. Germline CDR1 and CDR2: SGHDN and FVKESK. Per sample, no less than 5 micrograms of total RNA were extracted. The sample originates from a study of blood T cells in healthy people across ages. Study-level results: Among long-lived donors, naive CD4+ cells were more numerous and diversity higher than in aged donors. Older age coincided with a roughly linear decline in TCR beta diversity per million T cells.

A second about 6 to 12 cycle PCR used barcoded and J-beta primers. From the 5' RACE reads, TCRdb called clonotypes with MiXCR, one entry per CDR3 protein. This table has 540,000 or so distinct CDR3 sequences, 40% to 55% appearing once. The chain carries TRBV14 and TRBJ1-5; D ambiguous. The sample taken for sequencing was blood. This sequence was found in a man aged 80 or over in good health. CDR3 region: CASSHDGGTGWAQHF. The CDR3 coding sequence is TGTGCCAGCAGCCATGATGGAGGAACTGGTTGGGCCCAGCATTTT.